The sequence of this T cell receptor (beta chain) was determined in a study of early T cells in non-severe SARS-CoV-2 infection. About the study: The authors sequenced bulk RNA from unsorted whole blood, leaving chains unpaired. Study observations and caveats: Reliance on VDJdb matching favored anti-spike CD8 responses; private and CD4 specificities were missed.

As to this clonotype: The antigen remains undetermined.

V gave up 0 bases and J gave up 7 bases, with 13 bases separating them. Germline V gives CDR1 MNHEY, CDR2 SVGAGI. The CDR3 spans 16 residues. Tagging with unique molecular identifiers was applied to individual cDNA molecules. TCRdb called the 5' RACE reads again in MiXCR, with one record for every CDR3 protein. The table lists over 30,000 distinct CDR3 sequences, 5% to 6.5% of them singletons, with 21% in the top ten. This sequence was found in an adult who was a healthcare worker with PCR-confirmed SARS-CoV-2 infection or an uninfected control (not recorded which). Sequencing was performed on whole blood. The rearrangement uses TRBV6-5 and TRBJ1-6; D is ambiguous. The CDR3, as DNA: TGTGCCAGCAGTTACTCGCCAACAGTGGGGAATTCACCCCTCCACTTT. Translating gives CASSYSPTVGNSPLHF.